One sample yielded the 15 T cell receptor beta chains listed below, sequenced in a study of identical twins. TCRdb analysed the 5' RACE reads with MiXCR anew, one entry per CDR3 protein. The sample has 1.5 million to 2 million distinct CDR3 sequences; around a third are singletons. What was sequenced was cord blood. These receptor sequences come from a newborn girl in good health.

This clonotype was seen more than once but under ten times. It may be a read error: a sequence one base away is much more abundant. The J gene is TRBJ1-1, the V gene TRBV27; D not resolved. The CDR3 is made up of 13 amino acids. Per the germline V gene, CDR1 is MNHEY and CDR2 is SMNVEV (reference sequence). Trimming left V 0 bases short and J 3 bases short, with 5 bases between. The DNA for the CDR3 is TGTGCCAGCAGTTTATCCCTGCACACTGAAGCTTTCTTT. This codes for CASSLSLHTEAFF.

The gene calls are TRBV25-1 and TRBJ2-7, with D possibly matching TRBD2 (6 bases). V shed 6 bases and J shed 3 bases, with 9 bases lying between them. Germline values: CDR1 MGHDK, CDR2 SYGVNS. This CDR3 has 12 residues. CDR3 nucleotide sequence: TGTGCCAGCAGCTGGGGGGTCTACGAGCAGTACTTC. Its translation is CASSWGVYEQYF.

This chain uses TRBV24-1 with TRBJ2-1, with D perhaps TRBD1 (6 bases). This CDR3 comprises 13 residues. Germline V lookup: CDR1 KGHDR, CDR2 SFDVKD. The ends were cut back, 3 bases at V and 7 bases at J, with 9 bases in the middle. The CDR3 DNA is TGTGCCACCAGTGATCCCAGGGGAAATGAGCAGTTCTTC. Protein product: CATSDPRGNEQFF.

This chain connects TRBV9 to TRBJ1-1; D might be TRBD1 (5 bases). The CDR3 contains 14 residues. Trimming took off 6 bases at V and 1 base at J, with 13 bases between the two ends. CDR1 is SGDLS, CDR2 YYNGEE, per germline. This CDR3 reads CASKKQETNTEAFF. CDR3 in DNA: TGTGCCAGCAAAAAACAGGAGACGAACACTGAAGCTTTCTTT.

This chain joins TRBV11-2 and TRBJ2-1; 10 bases fit TRBD2. Trimming removed 3 bases from V and 7 bases from J; junction bases left unmatched: 9. In germline, CDR1 is SGHAT, CDR2 FQNNGV. The CDR3 is made up of 16 amino acids. CDR3 nucleotide sequence: TGTGCCAGCAGCTTCGCGACTAGCGGGTATACGAATGAGCAGTTCTTC. Translated: CASSFATSGYTNEQFF.

This clonotype has a single count. The CDR3: CASSQVSRPNTEAFF. CDR3 nucleotide sequence: TGCGCCAGCAGCCAAGTCTCCCGTCCGAACACTGAAGCTTTCTTT. The chain couples TRBV4-1 to TRBJ1-1, with D unresolved. Per the germline V gene, CDR1 is MGHRA and CDR2 is YSYEKL. CDR3 length: 15 residues. Trimming took off 1 base at V and 1 base at J, with 10 bases between the two ends.

This clonotype turned up a few times. The chain combines TRBV6-5 with TRBJ2-1; the match to TRBD1 covers 10 bases. The CDR3 spans 16 residues. Germline lookup yields CDR1 MNHEY and CDR2 SVGAGI. The V segment lost 0 bases and the J segment 7 bases; nucleotides outside the gene matches: 6. The CDR3 sequence: CASSYSSGQGRNEQFF. The CDR3 nucleotides read TGTGCCAGCAGTTACTCGTCGGGACAGGGGAGGAATGAGCAGTTCTTC.

This clonotype was found once. J is TRBJ2-7 and V is TRBV10-2; the match to TRBD2 covers 9 bases. V lost 6 bases to trimming and J lost 5 bases; unmatched junction nucleotides: 5. The germline gives CDR1 WSHSY, CDR2 SAAADI. This CDR3 spans 13 amino acids. DNA of the CDR3: TGCGCCAGCAGAGTAGCGGGGGAGCACGAGCAGTACTTC. It is translated as CASRVAGEHEQYF.

The chain couples TRBV4-2 to TRBJ2-7, with a weak D call TRBD1 (6 bases). The V and J ends lost 0 bases and 12 bases respectively, with 15 bases between them. Germline CDR1 and CDR2: LGHNA and YNFKEQ. This CDR3 region has 13 residues. The CDR3 spells CASSQDYPWGRYF. The CDR3, as DNA: TGTGCCAGCAGCCAAGACTACCCGTGGGGGCGGTACTTC.

In this sample, this clonotype turned up a few times. The rearrangement uses TRBV20-1 and TRBJ2-5, with unresolved D. TRBJ2-7 explains the end of the DNA better; the J call may be wrong. In germline, CDR1 is DFQATT, CDR2 SNEGSKA (reference sequence). The CDR3 is 13 residues long. The CDR3: CSARDLALYEQYF. Written as DNA, the CDR3 is TGCAGTGCTAGAGATCTGGCCCTATACGAGCAGTACTTC.

In nucleotides, the CDR3 is TGTGCCAGCAGTTTGGGATACCCAGGGCTCGGTGAAGCTTTCTTT. Translation gives CASSLGYPGLGEAFF. This rearrangement joins TRBV27 to TRBJ1-1; maybe TRBD1 (5 bases). The CDR3 loop spans 15 amino acids. Trimming stripped 3 bases from V and 7 bases from J, with 18 bases between. Germline CDR1 reads MNHEY; CDR2 reads SMNVEV (reference sequence).

This clonotype was found many times. The V call is TRBV5-1, the J call TRBJ2-5, with D tentatively TRBD1 (5 bases). CDR1 is SGHRS and CDR2 is YFSETQ in the germline V gene. CDR3 size: 12 residues. Trimming cost V 5 bases and J 1 base, with 6 bases left between them. The CDR3: CASSDSQETQYF. DNA for the CDR3: TGCGCCAGCAGTGACAGCCAAGAGACCCAGTACTTC.

This chain connects TRBV5-1 to TRBJ2-1; 9 bases are a match to TRBD1. Germline lookup yields CDR1 SGHRS and CDR2 YFSETQ. The trim removed 3 bases at V and 8 bases at J, leaving 15 bases unmatched. This CDR3 region has 17 residues. The CDR3 loop reads CASSSVTGTGFGDEQFF. CDR3 DNA: TGCGCCAGCAGCTCAGTTACTGGGACAGGGTTCGGCGATGAGCAGTTCTTC.

The V and J genes are TRBV28 and TRBJ2-4; unclear D gene. Germline V gives CDR1 MDHEN, CDR2 SYDVKM. With 2 bases removed from V and 0 bases from J, the gap between germline ends came to 14 bases. This CDR3 region has 17 residues. The DNA for the CDR3 is TGTGCCAGCAGTTTAAAGGGATGGGAACTAGCCAAAAACATTCAGTACTTC. Its translation is CASSLKGWELAKNIQYF.

The J gene is TRBJ2-7, the V gene TRBV20-1, with TRBD2 matching over 9 bases. The CDR3 runs 13 residues. Germline CDR1 DFQATT, CDR2 SNEGSKA (reference sequence). Unmatched junction bases numbered 3, after V lost 1 base and J lost 5 bases. CDR3 residues: CSARVSGGHEQYF. The CDR3 DNA reads as TGCAGTGCTAGAGTTAGCGGGGGCCACGAGCAGTACTTC.